This T cell receptor beta chain comes out of a study of T cells after yellow fever vaccination. Study-level information: Where fractions had low cell numbers, libraries were prepared from them with the SMART-Seq v4 Ultra Low Input RNA kit.

TCRdb recomputed calls from the 5' RACE reads with MiXCR, one row per CDR3 protein. Of approximately 260,000 distinct CDR3 sequences in the sample, roughly 13% were seen once. General observations from the study: The booster saw the reappearance of most primary-vaccination clones (about 95% CD4, about 88% CD8).

This clonotype appeared many times. Antigen unknown. Sequencing was performed on CD4+ T cells sorted from PBMCs, taken 45 days after the yellow fever booster vaccination. This clonotype originated in a young man who received the YFV17D yellow fever vaccine.

CDR3 nucleotides: TGTGCCATCAGTGAGTCGGTAATTGTCGGGGACGAGCAGTACTTC. Its translation: CAISESVIVGDEQYF. The genes are TRBV10-3 and TRBJ2-7, with a possible D match to TRBD2 (5 bases). Per the germline V gene, CDR1 is ENHRY and CDR2 is SYGVKD. Trimming removed 0 bases from V and 5 bases from J, with 14 bases in between. The CDR3 is 15 amino acids.